This T cell receptor beta chain was recovered during a study of T cell responses to AZD1222 COVID-19 vaccine. Regarding the study as a whole: Just a handful of AZD1222 recipients were seropositive at baseline. Clonal diversity was possibly underestimated, and white British individuals and females predominated among donors.

Concerning this clone: Antigen: not known.

Produced via immunoSEQ multiplex PCR; TCRdb's table is partial and in-frame only. The repertoire consists of under 70,000 clones, with about 90% occurring once and the leading ten covering under 15%. The CDR3 has 13 residues. Germline V lookup: CDR1 SGHDT, CDR2 YYEEEE. The J segment lost 5 bases and the V segment lost 4 bases, leaving 2 bases of the junction unmatched. This TCR came from an adult in good health. The rearrangement joins TRBV5-6 to TRBJ1-4, with 7 bases aligning to TRBD1. Sequences were derived from peripheral blood, sampled on day 0 of AZD1222 vaccination. CDR3 sequence: CASSRDRNEKLFF. The CDR3 DNA reads as TGTGCCAGCAGCCGGGACAGAAATGAAAAACTGTTTTTT.